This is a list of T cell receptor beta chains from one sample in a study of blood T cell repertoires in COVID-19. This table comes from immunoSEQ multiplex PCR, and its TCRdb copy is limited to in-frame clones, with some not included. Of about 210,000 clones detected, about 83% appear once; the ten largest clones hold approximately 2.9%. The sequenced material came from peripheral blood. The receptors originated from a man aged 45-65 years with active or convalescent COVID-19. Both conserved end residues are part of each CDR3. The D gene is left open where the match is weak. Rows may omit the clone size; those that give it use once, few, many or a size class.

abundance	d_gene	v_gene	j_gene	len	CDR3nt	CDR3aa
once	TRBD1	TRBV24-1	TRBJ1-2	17	TGTGCCACCAGTGATTTGCCGGACAGGAGACTTCTCTATGGCTACACCTTC	CATSDLPDRRLLYGYTF
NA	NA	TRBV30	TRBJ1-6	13	TGTGCCTGGTCTAGGGGCAATAATTCACCCCTCCACTTT	CAWSRGNNSPLHF
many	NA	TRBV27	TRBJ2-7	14	TGTGCCAGCAGGCAGACAGGATCTTCCTACGAGCAGTACTTC	CASRQTGSSYEQYF
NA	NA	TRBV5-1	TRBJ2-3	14	TGCGCCAGCGGGGAAGGAGGGGGCACAGATACGCAGTATTTT	CASGEGGGTDTQYF
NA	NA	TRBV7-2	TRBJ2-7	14	TGTGCCAGCAGCTTTTTTCAGGGCCCCTACGAGCAGTACTTC	CASSFFQGPYEQYF
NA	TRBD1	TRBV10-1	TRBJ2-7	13	TGCGCCAGCAGTGAGCGGACAGGGGGCGAGCAGTACTTC	CASSERTGGEQYF
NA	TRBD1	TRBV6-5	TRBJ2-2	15	TGTGCCAGCAGGCTACAGGGGGCCCGCACCGGGGAGCTGTTTTTT	CASRLQGARTGELFF
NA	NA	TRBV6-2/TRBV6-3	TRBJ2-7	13	TGTGCCAGCAGTTACTCGGACACTTACAAGCAGTACTTC	CASSYSDTYKQYF
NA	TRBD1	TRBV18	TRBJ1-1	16	TGTGCCAGCTCACCTTACGGGACAGGCATGAACACTGAAGCTTTCTTT	CASSPYGTGMNTEAFF
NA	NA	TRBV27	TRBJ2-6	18	TGTGCCAGCAGTTTTGACTTCAGGGGATACTCTGGGGCCAACGTCCTGACTTTC	CASSFDFRGYSGANVLTF
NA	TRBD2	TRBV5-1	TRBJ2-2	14	TGCGCCAGTTTTAGCGGGAGCAACACCGGGGAGCTGTTTTTT	CASFSGSNTGELFF
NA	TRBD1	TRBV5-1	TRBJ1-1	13	TGCGCCAGCAGCTCCCAGGGGGACACTGAAGCTTTCTTT	CASSSQGDTEAFF
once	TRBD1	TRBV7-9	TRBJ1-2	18	TGTGCCAGCAGCAGGCCTTCAATCGGGACAGGGGGCGACTATGGCTACACCTTC	CASSRPSIGTGGDYGYTF
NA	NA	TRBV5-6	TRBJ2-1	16	TGTGCCAGCACCCCCTCGTTGAGGAATTCCTACAATGAGCAGTTCTTC	CASTPSLRNSYNEQFF
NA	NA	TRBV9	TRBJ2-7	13	TGTGCCAGCAGCGTAGTGGGGGGATACGAGCAGTACTTC	CASSVVGGYEQYF
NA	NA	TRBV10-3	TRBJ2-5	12	TGTGCCATCAGTGAGCGGGGGGAGACCCAGTACTTC	CAISERGETQYF
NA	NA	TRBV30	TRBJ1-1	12	TGTGCCTGGAGTTCGGGTAACACTGAAGCTTTCTTT	CAWSSGNTEAFF
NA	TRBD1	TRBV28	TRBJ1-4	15	TGTGCCAGCAGTTTGCCGGGACAGGCGAATGAAAAACTGTTTTTT	CASSLPGQANEKLFF
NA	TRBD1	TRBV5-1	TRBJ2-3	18	TGCGCCAGCAGCTTGACGCCGACCGGGACAGGGTTGACAGATACGCAGTATTTT	CASSLTPTGTGLTDTQYF
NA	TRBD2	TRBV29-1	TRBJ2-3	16	TGCAGCGTTGAAGCGGCGACTAGCGGGGGCACAGATACGCAGTATTTT	CSVEAATSGGTDTQYF
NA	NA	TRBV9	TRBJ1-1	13	TGTGCCAGCAGCGTAGAGGAGGGGACTGAAGCTTTCTTT	CASSVEEGTEAFF
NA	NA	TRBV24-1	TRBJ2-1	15	TGTGCCACCAGTGATTATAAGGGGACCTACAATGAGCAGTTCTTC	CATSDYKGTYNEQFF
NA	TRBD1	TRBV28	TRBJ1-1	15	TGTGCCAGCAGTCCCCGGCCAGGGGGGAACACTGAAGCTTTCTTT	CASSPRPGGNTEAFF
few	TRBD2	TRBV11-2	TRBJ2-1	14	TGTGCCAGCAGCTCCTGGACTAGCCCCGAACGGCAGTTCTTC	CASSSWTSPERQFF
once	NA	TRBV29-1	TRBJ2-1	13	TGCAGCGTAGTATACGGGACTCAAAACCCCGTACTCTTC	CSVVYGTQNPVLF